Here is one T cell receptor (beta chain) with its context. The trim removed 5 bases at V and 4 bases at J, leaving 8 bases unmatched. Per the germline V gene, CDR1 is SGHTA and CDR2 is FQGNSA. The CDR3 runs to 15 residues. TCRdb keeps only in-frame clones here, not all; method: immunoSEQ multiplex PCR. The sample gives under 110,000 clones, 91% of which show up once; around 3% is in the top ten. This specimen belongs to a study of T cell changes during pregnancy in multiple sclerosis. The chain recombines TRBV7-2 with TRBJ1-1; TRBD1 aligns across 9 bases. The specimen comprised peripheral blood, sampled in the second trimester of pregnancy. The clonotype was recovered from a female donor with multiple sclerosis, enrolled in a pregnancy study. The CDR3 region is CASSPGWGQGTEAFF. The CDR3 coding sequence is TGTGCCAGCAGCCCTGGGTGGGGACAGGGCACTGAAGCTTTCTTT.